This TCR beta chain was captured by sequencing in a study of blood T cell repertoires in COVID-19 (TCRdb year 2020). Looking at the study overall: Samples from collaborators originated in the United States, Italy and Spain and spanned both the acute and convalescent phases of COVID-19. Samples were obtained from the ongoing ImmuneRACE study (first 160 participants) and from 1,000 to 1,500 subjects provided by 6 global collaborators. Subjects who had been exposed to COVID-19, were actively infected with it, or had recovered from it provided the deeply sampled blood TCRbeta repertoires that made up the dataset. Where available, HLA class I and class II types were taken from metadata supplied by the sample provider and were not determined by assay-based typing. The sample metadata nearly always contained a de-identified subject ID, COVID-19 status, age in years and sex. The prospective study material was composed of cDNA or gDNA derived from T cells, B-cell-depleted T cells, or PBMCs. The repertoires were released in a freely available public database meant as a resource for research on the immune response to SARS-CoV-2. The study at large found these results: The amount of clinical and demographic metadata varied by source and participant and was provided uncurated.

Worth noting for this clone: Its antigen is not yet known. Base qualities are not provided; no much larger clone lies one nucleotide away.

The germline V gene (reference sequence) supplies CDR1 LGHDT and CDR2 YNNKEL. The germline ends are 24 bases apart after V is trimmed by 3 bases and J by 1 base. The CDR3 numbers 19 residues from cysteine through phenylalanine. Just the 57-base CDR3 DNA is kept, in frame starting at base 1. Participants in the prospective study were aged roughly 18 to 100 years, lived in approximately 26 United States geographic areas, and enrolled through a virtual design. Cohort assignment in the prospective study relied on participant-reported clinical history from a screening survey and a study questionnaire. Each participant in the prospective study had whole blood, serum and a nasopharyngeal or oropharyngeal swab collected by mobile phlebotomists. Participants in the prospective study had the option to provide additional blood draws and questionnaires over a 2-month period. Blood samples from the prospective study were shipped frozen or at room temperature prior to DNA extraction.

TCRbeta CDR3 regions were amplified from genomic DNA by means of the immunoSEQ Assay, a bias-controlled multiplex PCR. Processing in the source paper ran as follows. The number of nucleated cells in each sample was estimated by amplification of reference gene primers within the assay. To quantify the absolute abundance of each unique TCRbeta CDR3 rearrangement, sequence reads were collapsed and filtered. Productive Simpson clonality was computed per sample as the square root of Simpson's diversity index over productive rearrangements. TCRdb's version of the immuneACCESS table is confined to in-frame rearrangements and falls short of the full clone set. An unresolved V gene accounts for under half of the shortfall where checked; the remainder is of unknown origin. D and trimming were read from the DNA, whereas the V and J calls and clone size are those reported in that table. Present in this sample are approximately 200,000 clones, roughly 89% of which were seen just once. Of the sample, about 2.1% is held by the ten largest clones.

This clonotype originated in a woman aged 35 to 49 with acute COVID-19. Sequencing was performed on PBMCs or T cells enriched from blood (not recorded which). This chain joins TRBV3-1 (or the pseudogene TRBV3-2) to TRBJ1-1, and TRBD1 may be the D gene, going by 6 matching bases. The CDR3 region reads CASSHNPSLWTEKNTEAFF. The sequenced DNA: TGTGCCAGCAGCCATAATCCCTCCCTTTGGACAGAGAAGAACACTGAAGCTTTCTTT.